This T cell receptor (beta chain) was sequenced for a study of blood T cells in healthy people across ages (dated by TCRdb to the mid-2010s). With regard to the full study: In model experiments, template switching captured about one uniquely barcoded TCR beta cDNA molecule for every two T cells. Using deep sequencing normalized with unique cDNA molecular identifiers, the study measured how TCR beta repertoire diversity changes with age. Donors were grouped into four age groups: young (average roughly 17 years), middle-aged (over 35), aged (around 62) and long-lived (82). To avoid experimental bias, donors of different ages were spread randomly across the sequencing lanes. For two donors (one aged 18 to 30 and one aged 80 or older), the study analyzed two additional independent replicas of 1 million unique cDNA reads from the same blood draw.

The library came from 5' RACE. Sequencing was performed on an Illumina HiSeq 2500. A second about 7 to 12 cycle PCR used a sample-barcoded 5' primer and a J-beta primer mix. A unique molecular identifier was introduced onto each TCR beta cDNA molecule by a template-switch 5' adaptor carrying 12 random nucleotides. Each sample yielded at least 3 million CDR3-containing paired-end reads. First-strand cDNA was synthesized from all RNA with the Mint cDNA synthesis kit, primed by a TRBC-specific oligonucleotide. Following uracil-DNA glycosylase treatment, a first 18-cycle PCR with universal primers M1SS and BC2_uni_R was performed on all cDNA. The study's own analysis went as follows. For normalization, 1 million high-quality reads were randomly selected from each sample, with every read carrying a distinct molecular identifier. Reads with shared molecular identifiers were discarded instead of being binned into consensus sequences. MiTCR, set to a Q25 quality threshold and the strictest error-elimination algorithm, was used for CDR3 identification, clonotype clustering and error correction. A nonparametric unseen species model using Euler transformation provided a lower-bound estimate of total TCR beta diversity. The raw public reads went through TCRdb reprocessing: fastp at Q25, MiXCR clone calling, in-frame beta chains kept. Entries that share a CDR3 protein sequence are merged under the most common genes and DNA. It is TCRdb's table, rather than the study itself, that gives the V and J calls and clone size. The sample table records about 1.1 million distinct CDR3 sequences; around two fifths of these occur just once. The ten largest clones represent around 14% of the sample.

General findings and caveats noted by the study authors: Because donor CMV infection status was unknown, age-related changes in expanded clonotypes were potentially confounded. Since profiling was done on bulk unsorted PBMCs, naive and antigen-experienced compartments could not be conclusively compared. Estimates of total diversity based on one million sequenced T cells were considered lower bounds and underestimates. Compared with the aged group, more naive CD4+ T cells, fewer expanded clones and increased TCR diversity were shown by the long-lived group, suggesting age selection. As age increased, observed TCR beta diversity per million T cells dropped in a roughly linear way, and a significant reduction was already evident by age 40. The percentage of naive T cells measured by flow cytometry correlated strongly with observed TCR beta diversity.

Donors were around 37 systemically healthy Caucasian individuals from Russia aged roughly 6 to 90 years. Ten milliliters of peripheral blood were drawn from each donor into EDTA-treated Vacutainer tubes. PBMCs were isolated by Ficoll-Paque density-gradient centrifugation, with at least 6 million obtained per sample. Total RNA was extracted from PBMCs with Trizol reagent, with at least 6 micrograms obtained per sample. The percentages of naive CD45RAhigh/CD27high T cells were determined by flow cytometry on a PBMC aliquot from every donor. The germline V gene (reference sequence) yields DFQATT for CDR1 and SNEGSKA for CDR2. The CDR3, from cysteine to phenylalanine, totals 14 residues. The read is trimmed to its CDR3 DNA, 42 bases read in frame from base 1. V is reduced by 5 bases and J by 11 bases, leaving a spacing of 24 bases between them. Remarks on this clonotype: No cognate antigen has been identified for it. Per-base quality was not reported, and no clone a single base away is much larger than it.

In this chain, TRBV20-1 is recombined with TRBJ2-5, with TRBD2 perhaps the D gene, on 6 matching bases. Source material: blood. The receptor comes from a man aged 18-30 years in good health. For the CDR3, the sequence is CSAFPGQPLREQYF. The nucleotides read TGCAGTGCTTTCCCCGGGCAGCCTTTACGGGAGCAGTACTTC.